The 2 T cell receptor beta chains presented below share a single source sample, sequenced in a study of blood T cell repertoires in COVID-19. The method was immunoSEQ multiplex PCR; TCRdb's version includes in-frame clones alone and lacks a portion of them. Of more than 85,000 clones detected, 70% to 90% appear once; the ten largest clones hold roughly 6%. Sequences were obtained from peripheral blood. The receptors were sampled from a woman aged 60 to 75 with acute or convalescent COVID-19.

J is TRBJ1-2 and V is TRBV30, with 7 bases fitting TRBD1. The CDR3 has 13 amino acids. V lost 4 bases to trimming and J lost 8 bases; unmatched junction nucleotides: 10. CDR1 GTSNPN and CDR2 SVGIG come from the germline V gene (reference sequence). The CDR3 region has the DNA TGTGCCTGGACGATAACAGGGGCAGGGGGCTACACCTTC. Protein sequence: CAWTITGAGGYTF.

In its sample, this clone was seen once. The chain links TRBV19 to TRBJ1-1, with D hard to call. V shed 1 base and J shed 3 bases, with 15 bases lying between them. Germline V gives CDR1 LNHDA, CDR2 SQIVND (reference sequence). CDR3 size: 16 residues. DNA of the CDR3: TGTGCCAGTAGTATAGGACCGGCGAACGGGTACACTGAAGCTTTCTTT. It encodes CASSIGPANGYTEAFF.